Shown below are 9 T cell receptor beta chains from a single sample sequenced in a study of CD8+ T cells in alopecia areata. This sample's treatment: oral pan-JAK inhibitor, 5-10 mg twice daily. Extraction and reverse transcription of RNA yielded cDNA as the sequencing template. Method: immunoSEQ multiplex PCR; TCRdb's copy keeps in-frame clones and lacks some. The repertoire consists of 150,000 to 200,000 clones, with 58% occurring once and the leading ten covering approximately 16%. Here the sequenced sample was CD4+ T cells sorted from blood, taken at roughly week 55, from a patient treated with tofacitinib. These receptors came from a human donor with alopecia areata.

This clone was observed a few times. The chain employs TRBV7-8 and TRBJ2-3, with 7 bases lining up with TRBD2. This CDR3 has 15 amino acids. Germline V gene lookup returns CDR1 SGHVS and CDR2 FQNEAQ. V lost 8 bases, J lost 4 bases, and 12 bases stayed unmatched. CDR3 DNA: TGTGCCAGCGATAGAGGGAGGGGACTCCCAGATACGCAGTATTTT. Amino acids: CASDRGRGLPDTQYF.

V gene TRBV2 combines with J gene TRBJ2-7, with TRBD1 identical over 7 bases. V trimming: 6 bases; J trimming: 0 bases; junction bases outside the gene matches: 5. Germline CDR1 and CDR2: SNHLY and FYNNEI. This CDR3 contains 14 residues. The CDR3 DNA reads TGTGCCAGCAGCTCTGACAGGGTCTCCTACGAGCAGTACTTC. Protein: CASSSDRVSYEQYF.

The sample holds a few counts of this clone. The chain is built from TRBV29-1 and TRBJ2-7; weak D call: TRBD1 (6 bases). The CDR3 extends over 14 amino acids. The V end lost 4 bases, the J end lost 1 base, and 14 bases lay between the germline ends. Looked up from germline, CDR1 is SQVTM and CDR2 is ANQGSEA. CDR3 bases: TGCAGCGTTGTTACACCCAGGGGTTCCTACGAGCAGTACTTC. Translated, it gives CSVVTPRGSYEQYF.

This clone was seen a handful of times. The chain employs TRBV7-2 and TRBJ1-2; D is unresolved. CDR1 is SGHTA, CDR2 FQGNSA, per germline. CDR3 length: 13 residues. Trimming cost V 3 bases and J 8 bases, with 13 bases left between them. The CDR3 here is CASSFTQIGGYTF. DNA for the CDR3: TGTGCCAGCAGCTTTACACAGATTGGAGGCTACACCTTC.

The V and J genes are TRBV7-6 and TRBJ1-2; tentatively, D is TRBD1 (6 bases). CDR1 is SGHVS, CDR2 FNYEAQ, per germline. Trimming left V 5 bases short and J 8 bases short, with 21 bases between. The CDR3 runs 15 residues. The CDR3 here is CASSPSPPGAGGYTF. CDR3 bases: TGTGCCAGCAGCCCTAGCCCCCCAGGGGCGGGGGGCTACACCTTC.

This chain connects TRBV19 to TRBJ2-3, with D perhaps being TRBD1 or TRBD2 (6 bases each). With 4 bases removed from V and 2 bases from J, the gap between germline ends came to 19 bases. Germline V gene data show CDR1 as LNHDA and CDR2 as SQIVND (reference sequence). This CDR3 comprises 17 residues. The CDR3 nucleotides read TGTGCCAGTAGTACGGACCGCCGGGGGCGATACACAGATACGCAGTATTTT. Its protein product is CASSTDRRGRYTDTQYF.

This clone was observed a handful of times. This chain joins TRBV6-1 and TRBJ1-5, with D hard to call. Germline V lookup: CDR1 MNHNS, CDR2 SASEGT. Trimming removed 8 bases from V and 4 bases from J, with 12 bases in between. This CDR3 is 13 amino acids long. The CDR3 is CASGSPVNQPQHF. The CDR3 DNA sequence: TGTGCCAGCGGGAGCCCAGTAAATCAGCCCCAGCATTTT.

The table lists this clone with a few counts. The V gene is TRBV5-4, the J gene TRBJ2-3; no firm D call. This CDR3 is 12 amino acids long. V lost 5 bases, J lost 1 base, and 5 bases lay in between. CDR1 is SGHNT and CDR2 is YYREEE in the germline V gene (reference sequence). The CDR3 DNA sequence: TGTGCCAGCAGTGCGGGCACAGATACGCAGTATTTT. Amino acid sequence: CASSAGTDTQYF.

The V and J genes are TRBV7-2 and TRBJ2-1; 13 bases fit TRBD2. Trimming removed 3 bases from V and 9 bases from J; junction bases left unmatched: 5. Germline V lookup: CDR1 SGHTA, CDR2 FQGNSA. CDR3 length: 15 amino acids. Written as DNA, the CDR3 is TGTGCCAGCAGCTTCACTAGCGGGGGGGCCTTTGAGCAGTTCTTC. Its protein product is CASSFTSGGAFEQFF.